The present TCR beta chain was sequenced within a study of T-cell memory formation after mild COVID-19. Overall study results and limits: Contracting CD4+ clones lay largely in CM and EM, with CD8+ ones residing in EMRA.

TCRdb reprocessed the 5' RACE reads with MiXCR, giving one entry per CDR3 protein. Seen here are 550,000 to 600,000 distinct CDR3 sequences, less than 25% observed once, and the top ten hold about 8.7%. This CDR3 has 14 residues. J gave up 0 bases and V 7 bases, and 7 bases lay outside the gene matches. CDR1 and CDR2 from the germline V gene are DFQATT and SNEGSKA (reference sequence). This clonotype came up a few times. The target antigen is unknown. Sequenced input: PBMCs or a T cell subset sorted from them (not recorded which). The rearrangement joins TRBV20-1 to TRBJ1-1; 8 bases agree with TRBD1. This sequence was found in an adult woman who had mild COVID-19 (a few samples of this study predate the infection). Cell type and time point are not known. For the CDR3, the DNA is TGCAGTGTTCCGGGACAGGCTATGAACACTGAAGCTTTCTTT. Translated, it gives CSVPGQAMNTEAFF.